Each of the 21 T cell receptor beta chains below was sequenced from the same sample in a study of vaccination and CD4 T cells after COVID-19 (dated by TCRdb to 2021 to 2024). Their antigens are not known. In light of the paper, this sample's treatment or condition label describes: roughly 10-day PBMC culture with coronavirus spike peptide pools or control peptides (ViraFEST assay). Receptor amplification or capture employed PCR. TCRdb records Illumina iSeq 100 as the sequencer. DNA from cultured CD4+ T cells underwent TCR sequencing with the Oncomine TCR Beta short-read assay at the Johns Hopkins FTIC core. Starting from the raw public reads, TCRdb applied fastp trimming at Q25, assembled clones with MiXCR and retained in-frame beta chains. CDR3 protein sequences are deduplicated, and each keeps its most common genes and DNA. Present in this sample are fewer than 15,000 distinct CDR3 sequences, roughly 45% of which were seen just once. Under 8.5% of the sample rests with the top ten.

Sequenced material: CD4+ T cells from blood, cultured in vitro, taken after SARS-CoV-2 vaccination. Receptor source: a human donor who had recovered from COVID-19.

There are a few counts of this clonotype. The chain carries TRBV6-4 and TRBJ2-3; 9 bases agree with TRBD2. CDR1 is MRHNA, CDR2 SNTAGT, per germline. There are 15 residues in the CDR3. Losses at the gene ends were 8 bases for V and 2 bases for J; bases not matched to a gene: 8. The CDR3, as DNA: TGTGCCAGCTCGAGGCTAGCGGGGAACACAGATACGCAGTATTTT. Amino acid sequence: CASSRLAGNTDTQYF.

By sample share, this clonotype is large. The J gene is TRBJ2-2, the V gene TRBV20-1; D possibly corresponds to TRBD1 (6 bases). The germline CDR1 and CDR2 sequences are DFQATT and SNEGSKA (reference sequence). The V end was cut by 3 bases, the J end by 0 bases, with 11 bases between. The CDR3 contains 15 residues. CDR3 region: CSASPGETNTGELFF. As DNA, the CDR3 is TGCAGTGCTAGCCCAGGGGAAACGAACACCGGGGAGCTGTTTTTT.

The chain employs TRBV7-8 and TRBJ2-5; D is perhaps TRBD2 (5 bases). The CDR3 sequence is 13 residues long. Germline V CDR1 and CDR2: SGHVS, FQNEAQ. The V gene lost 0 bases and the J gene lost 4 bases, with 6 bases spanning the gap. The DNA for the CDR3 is TGTGCCAGCAGCTTAGCGGGAGTAGAGACCCAGTACTTC. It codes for CASSLAGVETQYF.

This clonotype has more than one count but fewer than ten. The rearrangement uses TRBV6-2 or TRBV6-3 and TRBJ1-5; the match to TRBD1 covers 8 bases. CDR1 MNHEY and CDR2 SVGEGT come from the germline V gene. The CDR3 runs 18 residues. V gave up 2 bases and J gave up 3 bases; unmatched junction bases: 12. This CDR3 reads CASSYPLQGAPSNQPQHF. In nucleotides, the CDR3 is TGTGCCAGCAGTTACCCCCTCCAGGGGGCCCCCTCCAATCAGCCCCAGCATTTT.

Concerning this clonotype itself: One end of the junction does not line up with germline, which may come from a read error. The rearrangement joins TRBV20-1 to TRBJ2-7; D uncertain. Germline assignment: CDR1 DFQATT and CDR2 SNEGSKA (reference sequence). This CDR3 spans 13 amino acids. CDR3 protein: CGAWTALFHEQYF. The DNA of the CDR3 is TGCGGTGCTTGGACGGCTTTATTCCACGAGCAGTACTTC.

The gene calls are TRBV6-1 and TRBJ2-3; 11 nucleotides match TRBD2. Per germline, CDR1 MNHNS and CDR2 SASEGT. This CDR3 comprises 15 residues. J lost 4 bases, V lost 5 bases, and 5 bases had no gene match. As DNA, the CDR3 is TGTGCCAGCAGTCCGACTAGCGGGAACCCAGATACGCAGTATTTT. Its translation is CASSPTSGNPDTQYF.

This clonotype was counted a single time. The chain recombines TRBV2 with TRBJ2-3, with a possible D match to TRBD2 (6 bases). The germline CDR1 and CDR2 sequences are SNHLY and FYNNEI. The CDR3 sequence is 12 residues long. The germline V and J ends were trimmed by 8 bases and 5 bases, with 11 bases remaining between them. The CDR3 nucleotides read TGTGCCAGCGGCGCGGGACTAGATACGCAGTATTTT. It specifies CASGAGLDTQYF.

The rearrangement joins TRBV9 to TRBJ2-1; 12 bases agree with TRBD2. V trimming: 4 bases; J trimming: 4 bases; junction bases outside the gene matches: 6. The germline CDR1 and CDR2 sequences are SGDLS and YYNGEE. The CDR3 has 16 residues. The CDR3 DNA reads TGTGCCAGCAGCTTACTAGCGGGAGGACTTTACAATGAGCAGTTCTTC. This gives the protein CASSLLAGGLYNEQFF.

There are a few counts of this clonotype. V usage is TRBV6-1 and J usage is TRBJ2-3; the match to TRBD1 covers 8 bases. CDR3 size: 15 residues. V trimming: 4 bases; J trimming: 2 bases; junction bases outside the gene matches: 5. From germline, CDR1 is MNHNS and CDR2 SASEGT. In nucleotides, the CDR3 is TGTGCCAGCAGTGGGGGGACAGGTCACACAGATACGCAGTATTTT. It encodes CASSGGTGHTDTQYF.

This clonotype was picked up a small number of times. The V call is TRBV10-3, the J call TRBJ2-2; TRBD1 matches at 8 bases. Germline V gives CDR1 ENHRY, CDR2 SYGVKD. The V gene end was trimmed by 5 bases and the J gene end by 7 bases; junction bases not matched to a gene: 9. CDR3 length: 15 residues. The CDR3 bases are TGTGCCATCAGTACGGACAGGGCGAAGATCGGGGAGCTGTTTTTT. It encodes CAISTDRAKIGELFF.

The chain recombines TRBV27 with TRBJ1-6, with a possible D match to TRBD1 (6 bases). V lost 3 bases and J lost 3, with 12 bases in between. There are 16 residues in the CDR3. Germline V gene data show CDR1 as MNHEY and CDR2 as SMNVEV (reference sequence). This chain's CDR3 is CASSLVGGVYNSPLHF. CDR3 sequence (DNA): TGTGCCAGCAGTTTGGTAGGGGGGGTCTATAATTCACCCCTCCACTTT.

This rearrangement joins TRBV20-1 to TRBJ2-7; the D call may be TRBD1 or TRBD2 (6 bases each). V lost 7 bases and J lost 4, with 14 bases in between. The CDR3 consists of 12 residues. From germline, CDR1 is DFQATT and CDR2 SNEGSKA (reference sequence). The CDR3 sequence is CSVPGGSYEQYF. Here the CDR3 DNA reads TGCAGTGTCCCCGGGGGCTCGTACGAGCAGTACTTC.

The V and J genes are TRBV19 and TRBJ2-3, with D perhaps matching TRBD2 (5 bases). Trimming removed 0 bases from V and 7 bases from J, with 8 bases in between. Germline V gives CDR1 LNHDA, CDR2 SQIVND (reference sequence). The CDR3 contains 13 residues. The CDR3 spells CASSIDPGNTQYF. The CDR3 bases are TGTGCCAGTAGTATAGATCCGGGGAATACGCAGTATTTT. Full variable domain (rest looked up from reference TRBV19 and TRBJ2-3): DGGITQSPKYLFRKEGQNVTLSCEQNLNHDAMYWYRQDPGQGLRLIYYSQIVNDFQKGDIAEGYSVSREKKESFPLTVTSAQKNPTAFYLCASSIDPGNTQYFGPGTRLTVL.

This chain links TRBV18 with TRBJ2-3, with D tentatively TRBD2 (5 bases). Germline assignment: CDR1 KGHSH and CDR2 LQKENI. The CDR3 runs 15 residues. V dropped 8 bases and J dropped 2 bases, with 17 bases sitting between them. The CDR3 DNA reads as TGTGCCAGCACAATACTAGGAGCCCTCACAGATACGCAGTATTTT. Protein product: CASTILGALTDTQYF.

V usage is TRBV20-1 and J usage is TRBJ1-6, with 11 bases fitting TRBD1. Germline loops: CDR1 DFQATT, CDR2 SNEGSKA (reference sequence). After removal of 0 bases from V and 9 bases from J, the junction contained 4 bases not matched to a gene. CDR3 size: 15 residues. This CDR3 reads CSARDAGTGGSPLHF. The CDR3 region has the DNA TGCAGTGCTAGAGATGCCGGGACAGGGGGTTCACCCCTCCACTTT.

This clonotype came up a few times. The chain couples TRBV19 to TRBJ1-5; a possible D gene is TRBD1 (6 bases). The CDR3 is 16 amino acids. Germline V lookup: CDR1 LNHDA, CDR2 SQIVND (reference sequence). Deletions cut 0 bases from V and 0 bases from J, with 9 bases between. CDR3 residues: CASSIETGYSNQPQHF. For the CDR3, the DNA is TGTGCCAGTAGTATAGAGACAGGTTATAGCAATCAGCCCCAGCATTTT.

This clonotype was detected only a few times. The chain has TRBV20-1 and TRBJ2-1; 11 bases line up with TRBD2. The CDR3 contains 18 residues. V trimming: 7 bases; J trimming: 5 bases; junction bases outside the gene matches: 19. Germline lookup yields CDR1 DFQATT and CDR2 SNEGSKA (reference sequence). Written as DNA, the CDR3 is TGCAGTGGGGGGACAGGGTCAGCTAGCGGGAGGTATCACAATGAGCAGTTCTTC. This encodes CSGGTGSASGRYHNEQFF.

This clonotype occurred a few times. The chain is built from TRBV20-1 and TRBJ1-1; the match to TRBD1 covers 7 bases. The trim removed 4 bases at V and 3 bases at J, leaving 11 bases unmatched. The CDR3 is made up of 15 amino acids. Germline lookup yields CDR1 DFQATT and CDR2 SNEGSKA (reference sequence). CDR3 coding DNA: TGCAGTGCTATGGCTGGACAGGTGGAGTACACTGAAGCTTTCTTT. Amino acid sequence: CSAMAGQVEYTEAFF.

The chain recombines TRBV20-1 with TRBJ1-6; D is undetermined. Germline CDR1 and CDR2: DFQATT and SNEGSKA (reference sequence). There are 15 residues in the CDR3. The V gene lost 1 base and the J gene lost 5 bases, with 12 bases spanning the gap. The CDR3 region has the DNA TGCAGTGCTAGAGGAAGGCCGCTTAATAATTCACCCCTCCACTTT. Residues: CSARGRPLNNSPLHF.

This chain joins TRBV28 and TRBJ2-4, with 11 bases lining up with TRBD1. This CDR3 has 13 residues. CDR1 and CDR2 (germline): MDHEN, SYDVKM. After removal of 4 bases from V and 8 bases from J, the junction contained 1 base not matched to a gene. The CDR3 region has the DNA TGTGCCAGCAGTTCGGGACAGGGGGACATTCAGTACTTC. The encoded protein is CASSSGQGDIQYF. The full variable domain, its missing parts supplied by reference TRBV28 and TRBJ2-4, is DVKVTQSSRYLVKRTGEKVFLECVQDMDHENMFWYRQDPGLGLRLIYFSYDVKMKEKGDIPEGYSVSREKKERFSLILESASTNQTSMYLCASSSGQGDIQYFGAGTRLSVL.

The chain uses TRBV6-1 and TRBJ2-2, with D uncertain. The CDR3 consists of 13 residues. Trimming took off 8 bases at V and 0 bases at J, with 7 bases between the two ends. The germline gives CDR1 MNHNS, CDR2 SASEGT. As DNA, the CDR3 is TGTGCCAGCGGAGCTGCGAACACCGGGGAGCTGTTTTTT. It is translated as CASGAANTGELFF.